The clone carrying this TCR beta chain was detected only once. Its antigen remains unidentified. The sample comes from a study of graft-versus-host responses after intestinal transplantation. Points from the study as a whole: Allograft clonal ratios (graft-versus-host to host-versus-graft) were high in patients who had graft-donor T cell macrochimerism. Early declines in HvG clones that occurred post-transplant were associated with peak circulating GvH clone levels.

Repertoires were generated with immunoSEQ multiplex PCR, while TCRdb's copy carries only in-frame clones and drops some. The profile shows tens of thousands of clones, approximately 93% of them singletons. The sequence was obtained from a human patient who received an intestinal transplant, so some T cells may come from the graft donor. This sample comprised PBMCs, obtained 156 days after intestinal transplant.

The CDR3 is CASSSRTSGIPYEQYF. CDR3 coding DNA: TGTGCCAGTAGTTCCAGGACTAGCGGTATCCCCTACGAGCAGTACTTC. J is TRBJ2-7 and V is TRBV19, with TRBD2 matching over 10 bases. Germline V gene sequence: CDR1 LNHDA, CDR2 SQIVND (reference sequence). V lost 5 bases and J lost 2; bases outside the gene matches: 9. This CDR3 is 16 amino acids long. Together with reference TRBV19 and TRBJ2-7, the CDR3 gives the full variable domain: DGGITQSPKYLFRKEGQNVTLSCEQNLNHDAMYWYRQDPGQGLRLIYYSQIVNDFQKGDIAEGYSVSREKKESFPLTVTSAQKNPTAFYLCASSSRTSGIPYEQYFGPGTRLTVT.